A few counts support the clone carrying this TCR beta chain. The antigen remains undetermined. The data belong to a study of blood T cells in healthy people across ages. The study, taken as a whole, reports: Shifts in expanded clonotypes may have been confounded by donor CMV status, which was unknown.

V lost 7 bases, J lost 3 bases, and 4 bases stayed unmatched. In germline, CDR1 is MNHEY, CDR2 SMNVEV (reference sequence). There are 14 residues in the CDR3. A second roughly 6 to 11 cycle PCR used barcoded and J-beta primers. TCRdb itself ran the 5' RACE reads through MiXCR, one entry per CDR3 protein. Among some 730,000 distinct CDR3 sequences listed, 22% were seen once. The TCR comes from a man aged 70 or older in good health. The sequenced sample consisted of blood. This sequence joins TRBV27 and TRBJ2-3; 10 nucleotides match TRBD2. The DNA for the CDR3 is TGTGCCAGCACTGGACTAGCGGTAACAGATACGCAGTATTTT. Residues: CASTGLAVTDTQYF.